These 25 T cell receptor beta chains were sequenced from one sample in a study of T cells in Graves' hyperthyroidism and ophthalmopathy. What was amplified from RNA transcripts were TCR beta CDR3 regions. The TCR CDR3 was amplified in a first-round RT-PCR using the HTBI primer set. TCRdb processed the multiplex PCR reads anew with MiXCR; each CDR3 protein has one entry. The data hold over 700,000 distinct CDR3 sequences, with roughly 20% observed a single time. The sequenced sample was blood. All receptors derive from a woman in her forties or fifties with Graves' hyperthyroidism that later progressed to Graves' ophthalmopathy.

This clonotype was detected ten times or more. The chain has TRBV3-1 and TRBJ2-5; perhaps D is TRBD1 or TRBD2 (5 bases each). Germline CDR1 is LGHDT and CDR2 is YNNKEL (reference sequence). The CDR3 is 13 amino acids. V was clipped by 8 bases and J by 3 bases, with 13 bases between them. The CDR3: CASSPRDEETQYF. CDR3 nucleotides: TGTGCCAGCTCACCTAGGGACGAAGAGACCCAGTACTTC.

The rearrangement joins TRBV5-8 to TRBJ2-4, with D unresolved. This CDR3 is 11 amino acids long. V lost 1 base and J 6 bases, leaving 2 bases between the germline ends. The germline V gene has CDR1 SGHTS and CDR2 YDEGEE. The CDR3 DNA follows: TGTGCCAGCAGCTTGCGAAACATTCAGTACTTC. Protein: CASSLRNIQYF. Combining the CDR3 with reference TRBV5-8 and TRBJ2-4 gives the whole variable domain EAGVTQSPTHLIKTRGQQATLRCSPISGHTSVYWYQQALGLGLQFLLWYDEGEERNRGNFPPRFSGRQFPNYSSELNVNALELEDSALYLCASSLRNIQYFGAGTRLSVL.

The chain carries TRBV5-4 and TRBJ1-2; TRBD1 might be the D (6 bases). Trimming left V 3 bases short and J 4 bases short, with 22 bases between. The CDR3 covers 17 residues. Looked up from germline, CDR1 is SGHNT and CDR2 is YYREEE (reference sequence). The CDR3 DNA sequence: TGTGCCAGCAGCTCCGACCAATTAGGGGGAATCTCCTATGGCTACACCTTC. Its protein is CASSSDQLGGISYGYTF.

This clonotype has a count of ten or more. V is TRBV20-1 and J is TRBJ1-5; the D is unclear. The CDR3 spans 13 residues. Germline CDR1 reads DFQATT; CDR2 reads SNEGSKA (reference sequence). The V end lost 6 bases, the J end lost 0 bases, and 9 bases lay between the germline ends. DNA for the CDR3: TGCAGTGCCGGGAAGGGTAGCAATCAGCCCCAGCATTTT. Amino acid sequence: CSAGKGSNQPQHF.

The gene calls are TRBV6-1 and TRBJ1-2, with D possibly matching TRBD1 (5 bases). Trimming left V 7 bases short and J 4 bases short, with 16 bases between. Per germline, CDR1 MNHNS and CDR2 SASEGT. The CDR3 is 14 residues long. This chain's CDR3 is CASTPQGSIYGYTF. CDR3 bases: TGTGCCAGCACCCCTCAGGGCAGCATCTATGGCTACACCTTC.

This sequence joins TRBV6-1 and TRBJ2-2; D is unclear. V was clipped by 5 bases and J by 1 base, with 11 bases between them. The germline CDR1 and CDR2 sequences are MNHNS and SASEGT. This CDR3 has 15 residues. Here the CDR3 reads CASSPPDKNTGELFF. The CDR3 bases are TGTGCCAGCAGTCCCCCCGACAAGAACACCGGGGAGCTGTTTTTT.

The chain has TRBV28 and TRBJ1-4; D is perhaps TRBD1 (5 bases). This CDR3 contains 15 residues. CDR1 is MDHEN, CDR2 SYDVKM, per germline. V lost 2 bases and J 6 bases, leaving 13 bases between the germline ends. CDR3 in DNA: TGTGCCAGCAGTTTACCCCAGGGAAAAGATGAAAAACTGTTTTTT. Its translation is CASSLPQGKDEKLFF.

This clonotype was detected ten times or more. The CDR3 spells CASSLGSLPGQETQYF. CDR3 nucleotide sequence: TGTGCCAGCAGCTTAGGTAGCTTACCGGGCCAAGAGACCCAGTACTTC. The chain couples TRBV11-3 to TRBJ2-5; no reliable D call. The CDR3 contains 16 residues. Germline loops: CDR1 SGHNT, CDR2 YENEEA. Trimming removed 1 base at V and 1 base at J, with 13 bases between.

This clonotype was seen more than once but under ten times. The J gene is TRBJ2-3, the V gene TRBV28, with D perhaps matching TRBD2 (5 bases). V was cut by 6 bases and J by 6 bases, with 19 bases left in between. Germline lookup yields CDR1 MDHEN and CDR2 SYDVKM. The CDR3 runs 15 residues. The CDR3, as DNA: TGTGCCAGCAGCCCAGACTTAGCGAGAGGGGATACGCAGTATTTT. It is translated as CASSPDLARGDTQYF.

The J gene is TRBJ2-5, the V gene TRBV19, with D perhaps TRBD1 or TRBD2 (5 bases each). CDR1 is LNHDA, CDR2 SQIVND, per germline (reference sequence). V was pared by 1 base and J by 1 base, with 7 bases between. The CDR3 length is 14 residues. CDR3 DNA sequence: TGTGCCAGTAGTATAGGGGGGATCCAAGAGACCCAGTACTTC. This codes for CASSIGGIQETQYF.

The chain uses TRBV3-1 and TRBJ2-7, with a possible D match to TRBD2 (6 bases). The germline V and J ends were trimmed by 1 base and 9 bases, with 13 bases remaining between them. CDR1 is LGHDT, CDR2 YNNKEL, per germline (reference sequence). The CDR3 is 13 amino acids. The DNA of the CDR3 is TGTGCCAGCAGCCAAGGGCGGGACTCCGGGCAGTACTTC. Residues: CASSQGRDSGQYF.

The V call is TRBV13, the J call TRBJ1-6, with D maybe TRBD1 (6 bases). Per the germline V gene, CDR1 is PRHDT and CDR2 is FYEKMQ (reference sequence). V lost 5 bases, J lost 7 bases, and 12 bases lay in between. The CDR3 loop spans 14 amino acids. The CDR3 loop reads CASSRTGLNSPLHF. The DNA of the CDR3 is TGTGCCAGCAGCCGTACAGGGCTCAATTCACCCCTCCACTTT.

In its sample, this clonotype was seen a few times. The V and J genes are TRBV14 and TRBJ2-6; D is unclear. Trimming pared 1 base from V and 0 bases from J, leaving 10 bases between. This CDR3 has 17 amino acids. CDR1 and CDR2 from the germline V gene are SGHDN and FVKESK. DNA of the CDR3: TGTGCCAGCAGCCAAGTCACGAGGCCCTCTGGGGCCAACGTCCTGACTTTC. This translates into CASSQVTRPSGANVLTF.

This clonotype has more than one count but fewer than ten. This could be a read error, since a much larger clone is one nucleotide away. This chain connects TRBV2 to TRBJ1-1; the match to TRBD1 covers 11 bases. The V gene end was trimmed by 10 bases and the J gene end by 1 base; junction bases not matched to a gene: 8. The CDR3 loop spans 15 amino acids. The germline V gene has CDR1 SNHLY and CDR2 FYNNEI. CDR3: CAMPRDRGGNTEAFF. The DNA of the CDR3 is TGTGCCATGCCGAGGGACAGGGGGGGGAACACTGAAGCTTTCTTT.

This chain connects TRBV6-1 to TRBJ2-1; D unclear. Trimming stripped 6 bases from V and 3 bases from J, with 12 bases between. The germline gives CDR1 MNHNS, CDR2 SASEGT. The CDR3 contains 14 residues. CDR3 sequence reads: CASRADGYYNEQFF. The CDR3, as DNA: TGTGCCAGCAGGGCGGACGGGTACTACAATGAGCAGTTCTTC.

V usage is TRBV4-1 and J usage is TRBJ1-6; maybe TRBD1 (6 bases). Germline V lookup: CDR1 MGHRA, CDR2 YSYEKL. This CDR3 is 14 amino acids long. Trimming took off 2 bases at V and 10 bases at J, with 12 bases between the two ends. The CDR3 bases are TGCGCCAGCAGCCAAATCGGGGGGCGATCACCCCTCCACTTT. Translating it yields CASSQIGGRSPLHF.

This clonotype was detected ten times or more. V usage is TRBV5-1 and J usage is TRBJ2-7, with a tentative D call TRBD1 (5 bases). The CDR3 covers 15 residues. Trimming stripped 0 bases from V and 0 bases from J, with 10 bases between. CDR1 SGHRS and CDR2 YFSETQ come from the germline V gene. The CDR3 is CASSLDRPHSYEQYF. In DNA, the CDR3 is TGCGCCAGCAGCTTGGACAGGCCCCACTCCTACGAGCAGTACTTC.

The CDR3 DNA reads as TGCGCCAGCATGCCAGGGGGCGCCCCCAAATACGGCGAGCAGTACTTC. This encodes CASMPGGAPKYGEQYF. The chain is built from TRBV5-1 and TRBJ2-7, with TRBD1 matching 8 bases. Germline-derived CDR1 and CDR2 are SGHRS and YFSETQ. J gave up 6 bases and V 6 bases, and 17 bases lay outside the gene matches. The CDR3 consists of 16 residues.

The chain links TRBV12-3 or TRBV12-4 to TRBJ2-1; 8 nucleotides match TRBD2. There are 14 residues in the CDR3. Trimming took 3 bases from V and 7 from J; bases not matched to a gene: 5. CDR3 residues: CASSFGGARNEQFF. The DNA of the CDR3 is TGTGCCAGCAGTTTCGGGGGGGCGAGAAATGAGCAGTTCTTC.

This clonotype occurred many times. The V and J genes are TRBV3-1 and TRBJ1-1; D not certain. The length of the CDR3 is 14 residues. V was pared by 6 bases and J by 1 base, with 12 bases between. Germline CDR1 reads LGHDT; CDR2 reads YNNKEL (reference sequence). The CDR3 coding sequence is TGTGCCAGCAGACGTGGTTGGGAGAACACTGAAGCTTTCTTT. Residues: CASRRGWENTEAFF.

This clonotype was found many times. The chain is built from TRBV11-3 and TRBJ2-3; weak D call: TRBD2 (6 bases). The length of the CDR3 is 14 residues. From germline, CDR1 is SGHNT and CDR2 YENEEA. The V end lost 5 bases, the J end lost 3 bases, and 12 bases lay between the germline ends. This CDR3 reads CASSPTAGTDTQYF. The CDR3 nucleotides read TGTGCCAGCAGCCCTACGGCGGGGACAGATACGCAGTATTTT.

This rearrangement joins TRBV9 to TRBJ2-1; D gene ambiguous. There are 12 residues in the CDR3. The V gene's germline CDR1 is SGDLS and CDR2 YYNGEE. Trimming left V 4 bases short and J 9 bases short, with 11 bases between. In DNA, the CDR3 is TGTGCCAGCAGCCGTACCCCAGCTGAGCAGTTCTTC. This encodes CASSRTPAEQFF.

As to this clonotype: A single base separates this from a much larger clone, so it may be a read error. The chain joins TRBV3-1 to TRBJ1-2; 7 bases match TRBD1. CDR3 size: 14 residues. Germline V gene lookup returns CDR1 LGHDT and CDR2 YNNKEL (reference sequence). As DNA, the CDR3 is TGTGCCAGCAGGCGCAAGGACAGGATATATGGCCACACCTTC. Its protein is CASRRKDRIYGHTF.

This clonotype turned up a few times. This sequence joins TRBV5-1 and TRBJ2-1, with 9 bases aligning to TRBD1. The CDR3 spans 19 residues. The V gene end was trimmed by 4 bases and the J gene end by 4 bases; junction bases not matched to a gene: 18. Germline V gives CDR1 SGHRS, CDR2 YFSETQ. CDR3 DNA: TGCGCCAGCAGCCCAACCGGGACAGGGATGCCTAAGCCTTACAATGAGCAGTTCTTC. Translating gives CASSPTGTGMPKPYNEQFF.

This clonotype was seen at least ten times. The chain joins TRBV9 to TRBJ1-6; the D gene is possibly TRBD1 (5 bases). Per germline, CDR1 SGDLS and CDR2 YYNGEE. The CDR3 spans 14 residues. Trimming removed 0 bases from V and 10 bases from J, with 11 bases in between. The CDR3: CASSVAQGGSPLHF. The CDR3 region has the DNA TGTGCCAGCAGCGTAGCTCAGGGAGGGTCACCCCTCCACTTT.